Listed below are T cell receptor beta chains from one sample, sequenced in a study of identical twins. TCRdb recomputed calls from the 5' RACE reads with MiXCR, one row per CDR3 protein. Among under 800,000 distinct CDR3 sequences listed, around 20% were seen once. Separately, the same data were catalogued under a study of T cells expressing NK-cell markers.

The sample taken for sequencing was PBMCs. The receptors here all came from a young woman in good health. Each CDR3 is given with its conserved first and last residue. The D gene is left open where the match is weak. Clone size is shown for a subset of rows, as once, few, many or a class of expanded clone.

clone_size,v_call,d_call,j_call,cdr3_nt,cdr3_aa
-,TRBV20-1,-,TRBJ2-1,TGCAGTGCTAGAGTGAACGGGATCTCCTACAATGAGCAGTTCTTC,CSARVNGISYNEQFF
few,TRBV7-2,-,TRBJ2-1,TGTGCCAGCAGCTTAGCTATCGACAATGAGCAGTTCTTC,CASSLAIDNEQFF
-,TRBV28,TRBD1,TRBJ2-1,TGTGCCAGCAGTTCTGGACAGGGGTGGTTGAATGAGCAGTTCTTC,CASSSGQGWLNEQFF
-,TRBV18,-,TRBJ2-1,TGTGCCAGCTCACCGTACACGGATGAGCAGTTCTTC,CASSPYTDEQFF
-,TRBV7-2,-,TRBJ2-1,TGTGCCAGCAGCTTTACCTTTAACAATGAGCAGTTCTTC,CASSFTFNNEQFF
-,TRBV12-3/TRBV12-4,TRBD1,TRBJ1-2,TGTGCCAGCAGTAACAGGGGGCGTGGCTACACCTTC,CASSNRGRGYTF
-,TRBV25-1,-,TRBJ1-1,TGTGCCAGCGGAACCCATGGGAACACTGAAGCTTTCTTT,CASGTHGNTEAFF
-,TRBV5-1,-,TRBJ2-1,TGCGCCAGCAGCTTGGACTTATATAACAATGAGCAGTTCTTC,CASSLDLYNNEQFF
-,TRBV6-5,TRBD2,TRBJ2-7,TGTGCCAGCAGTTTTCCGACACGGACTAGCGGGAACGAGCAGTACTTC,CASSFPTRTSGNEQYF
once,TRBV5-1,-,TRBJ2-1,TGCGCCAGCAGCTTACGGGGGCCTGGGTCCTACAATGAGCAGTTCTTC,CASSLRGPGSYNEQFF
-,TRBV7-2,-,TRBJ1-2,TGTGCCAGCAGCTTAGTAGTCCCGGTTCGGTATGGCTACACCTTC,CASSLVVPVRYGYTF
many,TRBV29-1,TRBD2,TRBJ2-1,TGCAGCGTTGATGGACTAGGGAGTAGCGATGAGCAGTTCTTC,CSVDGLGSSDEQFF
-,TRBV5-1,TRBD1,TRBJ2-2,TGCGCCAGCAGACCTACGACAGGGATGGCCGGGGAGCTGTTTTTT,CASRPTTGMAGELFF
few,TRBV12-3/TRBV12-4,-,TRBJ1-5,TGTGCCAGCAGTTTAGGCACAAGGACGTATAGCAATCAGCCCCAGCATTTT,CASSLGTRTYSNQPQHF
many,TRBV9,TRBD1,TRBJ1-5,TGTGCCAGCAGCTCTGGACAGGGCAATCAGCCCCAGCATTTT,CASSSGQGNQPQHF
-,TRBV16,-,TRBJ2-1,TGTGCCAGCAGCCTCCCGGGGAGGCAGGGGGAGATAAATGAGCAGTTCTTC,CASSLPGRQGEINEQFF
-,TRBV6-5,-,TRBJ1-2,TGTGCCAGCAGTTACTCGCTAGTTACAAATGGCTACACCTTC,CASSYSLVTNGYTF
few,TRBV20-1,TRBD1,TRBJ2-5,TGCAGCGCTATGGACAGGGTGAGGGAGACCCAGTACTTC,CSAMDRVRETQYF
-,TRBV5-1,-,TRBJ2-3,TGCGCCAGCAGCTTGCGACGGAAAAGCACAGATACGCAGTATTTT,CASSLRRKSTDTQYF
-,TRBV7-9,-,TRBJ2-4,TGTGCCAGCAGCTCGACGGGGCGTGTCAAAAACATTCAGTACTTC,CASSSTGRVKNIQYF
-,TRBV20-1,TRBD1,TRBJ2-4,TGCAGTGCTGGGGACAGGGGGACCAAAAACATTCAGTACTTC,CSAGDRGTKNIQYF
once,TRBV7-2,TRBD1,TRBJ1-6,TGTGCCAGCAGCACCGGGACAGGGGAATATTCACCCCTCCACTTT,CASSTGTGEYSPLHF
few,TRBV9,TRBD1,TRBJ2-1,TGTGCCAGCAGCCGACAGGGTCCCCTGCCCAATGAGCAGTTCTTC,CASSRQGPLPNEQFF
few,TRBV20-1,-,TRBJ2-6,TGCAGTGCTGAGCAGCCTGGGGCCAACGTCCTGACTTTC,CSAEQPGANVLTF
-,TRBV14,TRBD2,TRBJ2-1,TGTGCCAGCAGCCTCAGACTAGCGGAATTTTTCGCCCCCTACAATGAGCAGTTCTTC,CASSLRLAEFFAPYNEQFF
-,TRBV30,-,TRBJ1-1,TGTGCCTGGACCAAAGGGGTCACTGAAGCTTTCTTT,CAWTKGVTEAFF
-,TRBV29-1,-,TRBJ1-5,TGCAGCGCTGAAGTGGGTAGCAATCAGCCCCAGCATTTT,CSAEVGSNQPQHF
-,TRBV7-8,-,TRBJ2-3,TGTGCCAGCAGCCGAAGGCGGGAAACACCTAGCACAGATACGCAGTATTTT,CASSRRRETPSTDTQYF